Sequencing of this T cell receptor (beta chain) was carried out in a study of T cells in Graves' hyperthyroidism and ophthalmopathy. After removal of 6 bases from V and 6 bases from J, the junction contained 20 bases not matched to a gene. The germline V gene has CDR1 MDHEN and CDR2 SYDVKM. The CDR3 sequence is 18 residues long. This clonotype was seen repeatedly, ten times or more. Amplification of TCR beta CDR3 regions used RNA as the template. With the HTBI primer set, the TCR CDR3 went through a first round of RT-PCR. One entry per CDR3 protein results from TCRdb running MiXCR on the multiplex PCR reads. The sample lists about 500,000 distinct CDR3 sequences; over 15% were seen once.

This TCR was recovered from a woman in her late teens or twenties with Graves' hyperthyroidism. The chain joins TRBV28 to TRBJ2-7; 10 positions agree with TRBD1. Material for sequencing was blood. CDR3 region: CASSSGYTGTGASPEQYF. The DNA of the CDR3 is TGTGCCAGCAGCTCAGGGTACACCGGGACAGGGGCCTCCCCCGAGCAGTACTTC.